This entry features one TCR beta chain sequence. Its specificity is not known. These data belong to a study of T cell responses to AZD1222 COVID-19 vaccine. Study-level points and caveats: Clonal diversity was possibly underestimated; the donors were predominantly white British and more often female. None of the repertoires were sampled until the peak T cell response had passed.

CDR1 is SGHRS and CDR2 is YFSETQ in the germline V gene. V was shortened by 1 base and J by 6 bases, with 12 bases between the two germline ends. This CDR3 spans 14 amino acids. The table came from immunoSEQ multiplex PCR; TCRdb's copy has only in-frame clones and leaves some out. This sample has 100,000 to 150,000 clones, with about nine tenths found just once. The chain joins TRBV5-1 to TRBJ2-3; unclear D gene. The TCR comes from an adult in good health. Here the sequenced sample was peripheral blood, taken on day 0 of AZD1222 vaccination. The CDR3: CASSLSSPLDTQYF. Here the CDR3 DNA reads TGCGCCAGCAGCTTGTCCAGCCCCCTCGATACGCAGTATTTT.